The table lists the clone carrying this T cell receptor beta chain with a count of one. Its specificity is unknown. Sequence at one end of the junction differs from germline and may be a read error. Germline lookup yields CDR1 DFQATT and CDR2 SNEGSKA (reference sequence). The CDR3 is 16 residues long. The sample originates from a study of CD8 T cells in ankylosing spondylitis. Study-wide results and limits: There was a TCR beta motif, made of eight highly homologous variants, that appeared characteristic of ankylosing spondylitis blood.

Quantitative 5'-RACE with molecular barcodes was used to make the TCR beta libraries. TCRdb re-called the 5' RACE reads with MiXCR, one entry per CDR3 protein. The sample has about 440,000 distinct CDR3 sequences; 17% are singletons. The chain links TRBV20-1 to TRBJ2-1; 9 bases align to TRBD2. This TCR derives from a male donor with ankylosing spondylitis. Material for sequencing was blood, either unsorted or a sorted T cell fraction (not recorded which). Here the CDR3 DNA reads TGCTGTGCCCTGGGACTAGCTCGGGGTCTTGCCAATGAGCAGTTCTTC. It yields the protein CCALGLARGLANEQFF.